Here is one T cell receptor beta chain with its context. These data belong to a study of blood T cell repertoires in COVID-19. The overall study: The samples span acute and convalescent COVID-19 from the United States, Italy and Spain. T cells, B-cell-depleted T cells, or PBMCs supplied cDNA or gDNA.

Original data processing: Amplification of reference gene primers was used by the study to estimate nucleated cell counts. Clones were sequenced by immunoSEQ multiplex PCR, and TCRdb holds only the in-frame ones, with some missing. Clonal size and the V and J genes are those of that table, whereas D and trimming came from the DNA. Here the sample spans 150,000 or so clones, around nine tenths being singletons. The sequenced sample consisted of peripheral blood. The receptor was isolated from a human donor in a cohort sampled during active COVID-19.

CDR3 in amino acids: CASSQAGVAVSYEQYF. The CDR3 bases are TGTGCCAGCAGCCAAGCGGGGGTAGCAGTGAGCTACGAGCAGTACTTC. V and J are TRBV3-1 (or the pseudogene TRBV3-2) and TRBJ2-7; possible D gene TRBD2, 6 bases. Trimming pared 1 base from V and 3 bases from J, leaving 16 bases between. CDR1 and CDR2 (germline): LGHDT, YNNKEL (reference sequence). The CDR3 has 16 amino acids.